This TCR beta chain emerged from a study of low-dose radiotherapy and immunotherapy resistance in tumors. Overall study: Patients took aspirin (300 mg orally, daily) for four cycles beginning at cycle 1 day 1.

Trimming at V came to 6 bases and at J to 7 bases, leaving 18 bases not matched to a gene. This CDR3 has 17 amino acids. Described time point: before trial treatment. First-strand cDNA relied on TRAV- and TRBV-specific primers spanning alpha and beta chains. TCRs were put through around 20 PCR cycles of amplification with Phusion. A constant-region primer and the V-primer adapter served as the primer pair. TCRdb re-analysed the reads in MiXCR, keeping a single row per CDR3 protein. Here the sample spans 60,000 to 90,000 distinct CDR3 sequences, more than 25% being singletons. Of note for this clonotype: With only one base between it and a far larger clone, this is likely a read error.

The V call is TRBV12-3 or TRBV12-4, the J call TRBJ2-7; TRBD2 matches at 10 bases. The material sequenced was PBMCs, taken before treatment. This TCR came from a female donor with ovarian cancer. The CDR3 reads CASSQRRGSGRANEQYF. DNA for the CDR3: TGTGCCAGCAGCCAACGCAGGGGGAGCGGGAGGGCCAATGAGCAGTACTTC.